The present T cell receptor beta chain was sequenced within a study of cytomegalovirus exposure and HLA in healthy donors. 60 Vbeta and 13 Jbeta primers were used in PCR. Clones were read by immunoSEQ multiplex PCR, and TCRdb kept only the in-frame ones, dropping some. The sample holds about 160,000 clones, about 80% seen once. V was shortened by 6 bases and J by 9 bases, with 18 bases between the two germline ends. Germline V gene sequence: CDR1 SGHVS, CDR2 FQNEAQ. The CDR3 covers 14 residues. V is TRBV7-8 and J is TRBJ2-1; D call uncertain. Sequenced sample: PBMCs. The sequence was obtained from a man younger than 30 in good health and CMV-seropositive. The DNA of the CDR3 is TGTGCCAGCAGATTCAGGCCCCGCGTAGGTGAGCAGTTCTTC. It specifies CASRFRPRVGEQFF. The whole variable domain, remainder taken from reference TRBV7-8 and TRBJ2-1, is GAGVSQSPRYKVAKRGQDVALRCDPISGHVSLFWYQQALGQGPEFLTYFQNEAQLDKSGLPSDRFFAERPEGSVSTLKIQRTQQEDSAVYLCASRFRPRVGEQFFGPGTRLTVL.